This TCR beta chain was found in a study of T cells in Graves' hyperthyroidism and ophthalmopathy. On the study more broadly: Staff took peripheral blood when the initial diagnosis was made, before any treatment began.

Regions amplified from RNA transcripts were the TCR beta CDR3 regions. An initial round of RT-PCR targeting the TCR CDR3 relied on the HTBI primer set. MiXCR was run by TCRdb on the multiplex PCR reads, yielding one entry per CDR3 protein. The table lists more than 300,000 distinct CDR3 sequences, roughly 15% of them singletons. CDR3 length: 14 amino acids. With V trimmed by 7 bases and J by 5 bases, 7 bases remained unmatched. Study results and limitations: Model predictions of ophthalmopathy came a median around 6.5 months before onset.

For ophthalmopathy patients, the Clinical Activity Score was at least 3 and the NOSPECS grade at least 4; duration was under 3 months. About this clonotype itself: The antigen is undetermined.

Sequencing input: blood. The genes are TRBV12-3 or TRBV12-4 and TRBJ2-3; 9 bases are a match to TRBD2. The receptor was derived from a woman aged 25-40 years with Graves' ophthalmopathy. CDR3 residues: CASNSGGYIDTQYF. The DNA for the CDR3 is TGTGCCAGCAACAGCGGGGGGTACATAGATACGCAGTATTTT.